This T cell receptor beta chain is drawn from a study of response to subunit inactivated influenza vaccine. TCRdb recomputed calls from the RT-PCR reads with MiXCR, one row per CDR3 protein. The top ten hold less than 15% of the sample, which has about 520,000 distinct CDR3 sequences, less than 7.5% seen once. Study-level findings and limits: It was the authors' suggestion that each seasonal influenza vaccination recruits few new T cells.

CDR1 SNHLY and CDR2 FYNNEI come from the germline V gene. The CDR3 is 14 residues long. The ends were cut back, 7 bases at V and 4 bases at J, with 13 bases in the middle. The table lists this clonotype with a few counts. Its antigen is still unknown. The sample consisted of PBMCs from blood, taken about 24 months after vaccination. The chain links TRBV2 to TRBJ2-2, with D hard to call. The origin of this receptor is a man aged 50 to 75 who received an inactivated influenza vaccine. The CDR3 nucleotides are TGTGCCAGCATTCTCAACATTGGCACCGGGGAGCTGTTTTTT. Translation gives CASILNIGTGELFF. The full variable domain, in which reference TRBV2 and TRBJ2-2 provide the parts outside the CDR3, is EPEVTQTPSHQVTQMGQEVILRCVPISNHLYFYWYRQILGQKVEFLVSFYNNEISEKSEIFDDQFSVERPDGSNFTLKIRSTKLEDSAMYFCASILNIGTGELFFGEGSRLTVL.